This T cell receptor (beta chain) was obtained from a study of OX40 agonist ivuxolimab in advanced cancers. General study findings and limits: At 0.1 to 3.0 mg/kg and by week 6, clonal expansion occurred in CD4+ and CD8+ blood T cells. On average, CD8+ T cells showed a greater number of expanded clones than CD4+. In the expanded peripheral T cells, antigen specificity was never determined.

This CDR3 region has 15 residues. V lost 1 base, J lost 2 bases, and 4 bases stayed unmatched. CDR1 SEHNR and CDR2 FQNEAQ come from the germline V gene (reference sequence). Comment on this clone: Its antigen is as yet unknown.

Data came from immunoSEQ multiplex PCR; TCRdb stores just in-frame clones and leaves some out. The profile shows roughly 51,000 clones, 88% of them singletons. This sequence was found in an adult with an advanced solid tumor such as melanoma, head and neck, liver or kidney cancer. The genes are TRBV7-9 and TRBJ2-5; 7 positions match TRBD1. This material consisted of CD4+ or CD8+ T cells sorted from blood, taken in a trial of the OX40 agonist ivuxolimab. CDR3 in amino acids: CASSLEGQLQETQYF. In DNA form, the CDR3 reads TGTGCCAGCAGCTTAGAGGGACAGCTACAAGAGACCCAGTACTTC.